Presented here are 11 T cell receptor beta chains from one specimen sequenced in a study of beta chain features in type 1 diabetes. TCRB transcripts that were expressed got sequenced, as all of the isolated RNA had been reverse transcribed. Assay: immunoSEQ multiplex PCR; the TCRdb copy retains only in-frame clones and omits some. The sample consists of more than 130,000 clones, 6.9% of them appearing once. Material: central memory CD4+ T cells from blood. Source of these receptors: a woman younger than 45 in good health.

This clone turned up a few times. V usage is TRBV7-3 and J usage is TRBJ2-1; 7 nucleotides match TRBD1. The CDR3 is made up of 16 amino acids. With V trimmed by 2 bases and J by 3 bases, 7 bases remained unmatched. Per the germline V gene, CDR1 is SGHTA and CDR2 is FQGTGA. The CDR3 is CASSLSPGTDYNEQFF. The CDR3 DNA reads as TGTGCCAGCAGCTTATCCCCCGGGACAGACTACAATGAGCAGTTCTTC.

This clone was found a few times. The chain is built from TRBV28 and TRBJ1-5; 8 nucleotides align to TRBD1. CDR1 and CDR2 (germline): MDHEN, SYDVKM. V gave up 6 bases and J gave up 0 bases; unmatched junction bases: 1. The length of the CDR3 is 14 residues. Here the CDR3 reads CASRTGVSNQPQHF. CDR3 nucleotides: TGTGCCAGCAGGACAGGGGTTAGCAATCAGCCCCAGCATTTT.

This clone was observed a few times. This chain's CDR3 is CAWSGAANFNEQFF. The CDR3 bases are TGTGCCTGGAGTGGAGCGGCTAATTTCAATGAGCAGTTCTTC. The chain joins TRBV30 to TRBJ2-1; perhaps TRBD2 as D (5 bases). This CDR3 contains 14 residues. Germline V CDR1 and CDR2: GTSNPN, SVGIG (reference sequence). V shed 1 base and J shed 6 bases, with 13 bases lying between them.

The rearrangement links TRBV5-8 to TRBJ2-7, with TRBD1 identical over 9 bases. Germline V gene data show CDR1 as SGHTS and CDR2 as YDEGEE. The CDR3 runs to 15 residues. V lost 4 bases and J lost 3; bases outside the gene matches: 8. The CDR3 DNA reads as TGTGCCAGCAGCCGAACCGGGACAGGGTTCTACGAGCAGTACTTC. It is translated as CASSRTGTGFYEQYF.

A few counts support this clone. This chain connects TRBV29-1 to TRBJ1-5, with 8 bases lining up with TRBD1. Trimming removed 7 bases from V and 4 bases from J; junction bases left unmatched: 6. The CDR3 totals 13 residues. CDR1 is SQVTM, CDR2 ANQGSEA, per germline. The CDR3 sequence is CSGRTGWNQPQHF. The CDR3 nucleotides read TGCAGCGGCCGGACAGGGTGGAATCAGCCCCAGCATTTT.

Here the CDR3 reads CASSPNLGSQETQYF. CDR3 bases: TGTGCCAGCAGCCCCAACCTGGGCTCCCAAGAGACCCAGTACTTC. The rearrangement uses TRBV11-3 and TRBJ2-5; no reliable D call. This CDR3 comprises 15 residues. The V end lost 5 bases, the J end lost 1 base, and 14 bases lay between the germline ends. Per the germline V gene, CDR1 is SGHNT and CDR2 is YENEEA.

The sample holds a few counts of this clone. The CDR3 bases are TGTGCCACCAGCAGAGACGGGCGGGGGACCGGGGAGCTGTTTTTT. Protein: CATSRDGRGTGELFF. This chain uses TRBV15 with TRBJ2-2; 7 bases line up with TRBD2. The CDR3 runs 15 residues. V shed 0 bases, J shed 5 bases, and the junction held 3 bases outside the gene matches. CDR1 and CDR2 (germline): LNHNV, YYDKDF (reference sequence).

The table lists this clone with a few counts. V usage is TRBV5-8 and J usage is TRBJ2-1; possible D gene TRBD2, 5 bases. Trimming removed 6 bases at V and 8 bases at J, with 27 bases between. CDR3 length: 17 residues. Germline CDR1 is SGHTS and CDR2 is YDEGEE. The CDR3 coding sequence is TGTGCCAGCATTTCCCATCCGGGCGGGTCCCTTCGCGATGAGCAGTTCTTC. Its translation is CASISHPGGSLRDEQFF.

This clone was detected only a few times. J is TRBJ1-2 and V is TRBV15; 9 positions match TRBD1. With V trimmed by 3 bases and J by 9 bases, 5 bases remained unmatched. Germline V CDR1 and CDR2: LNHNV, YYDKDF (reference sequence). CDR3 length: 13 residues. CDR3 sequence: CATSSRQGGSYTF. The CDR3 bases are TGTGCCACCAGCAGCAGACAGGGGGGTAGCTACACCTTC.

This clone has just a few counts. The gene calls are TRBV28 and TRBJ1-1; TRBD1 aligns across 7 bases. The CDR3 is 12 residues long. Trimming removed 9 bases from V and 10 bases from J; junction bases left unmatched: 11. The germline V gene encodes CDR1 MDHEN and CDR2 SYDVKM. Written as DNA, the CDR3 is TGTGCCAGTAGGGCAGGGGGGTTAGTAGCTTTCTTT. Its translation is CASRAGGLVAFF.

The chain has TRBV5-4 and TRBJ1-2; 7 bases match TRBD1. CDR3 length: 13 residues. Germline V CDR1 and CDR2: SGHNT, YYREEE (reference sequence). V lost 4 bases to trimming and J lost 12 bases; unmatched junction nucleotides: 12. The CDR3 DNA follows: TGTGCCAGCAGCAGGGACAGAACCCTTCAGGACACCTTC. Its translation: CASSRDRTLQDTF.